This record covers a single T cell receptor beta chain. Its antigen is as yet unknown. Clones were read by immunoSEQ multiplex PCR, and TCRdb kept only the in-frame ones, dropping some. The sample lists 120,000 to 150,000 clones; about nine tenths were seen once. J lost 2 bases, V lost 3 bases, and 12 bases had no gene match. CDR3 length equals 18 residues. Germline V gives CDR1 SGDLS, CDR2 YYNGEE. This entry belongs to a study of T cell responses to AZD1222 COVID-19 vaccine. Study outcomes and limitations: Regions left unmutated in variants are reportedly the target of nearly half of spike-specific TCRs.

This specimen consisted of peripheral blood, obtained on day 0 of MenACWY control vaccination. This clonotype originated in an adult in good health. V gene TRBV9 combines with J gene TRBJ2-1; TRBD2 matches 9 bases. CDR3 loop: CASSGDQKLAGTYNEQFF. CDR3 in DNA: TGTGCCAGCAGCGGAGACCAGAAGCTAGCGGGAACCTACAATGAGCAGTTCTTC.